The 7 T cell receptor beta chains given below trace back to one sample, sequenced in a study of blood T cell repertoires in COVID-19. Only in-frame clones appear in the TCRdb table, and some are missing; sequencing was by immunoSEQ multiplex PCR. The sample shows about 70,000 clones, around 86% of them seen only once. The specimen was peripheral blood. All receptors derive from a woman of 80 years or more with active or convalescent COVID-19.

This clone was picked up a small number of times. Within the sample, other DNA sequences also encode this same CDR3. V gene TRBV5-1 combines with J gene TRBJ2-1; no definite D call. CDR3 length: 12 amino acids. The V gene's germline CDR1 is SGHRS and CDR2 YFSETQ. Deletions cut 0 bases from V and 7 bases from J, with 5 bases between. CDR3 sequence: CASSLASNEQFF. CDR3 DNA: TGCGCCAGCAGCTTGGCCAGTAATGAGCAGTTCTTC.

This chain connects TRBV6-1 to TRBJ2-7, with D tentatively TRBD2 (6 bases). The length of the CDR3 is 13 residues. Trimming removed 5 bases from V and 6 bases from J, with 14 bases in between. Germline CDR1 is MNHNS and CDR2 is SASEGT. The CDR3 loop reads CASSPREVSEQYF. CDR3 nucleotide sequence: TGTGCCAGCAGTCCAAGGGAGGTCTCCGAGCAGTACTTC.

The DNA for the CDR3 is TGCAGCGTTGAGGGGGGGACCACTGAAGCTTTCTTT. Protein sequence: CSVEGGTTEAFF. This chain uses TRBV29-1 with TRBJ1-1, with D maybe TRBD1 (5 bases). Trimming left V 3 bases short and J 4 bases short, with 9 bases between. Germline loops: CDR1 SQVTM, CDR2 ANQGSEA. This CDR3 contains 12 residues.

This chain uses TRBV10-2 with TRBJ2-7; D unresolved. CDR3 length: 12 residues. V was pared by 2 bases and J by 3 bases, with 5 bases between. CDR1 WSHSY and CDR2 SAAADI come from the germline V gene. CDR3 coding DNA: TGCGCCAGCAGTGAGGAGAACTACGAGCAGTACTTC. It yields the protein CASSEENYEQYF.

The rearrangement joins TRBV11-3 to TRBJ2-7, with D tentatively TRBD1 (5 bases). The CDR3 sequence is 13 residues long. V gave up 8 bases and J gave up 6 bases, with 17 bases separating them. Germline lookup yields CDR1 SGHNT and CDR2 YENEEA. The chain's CDR3 is CASSRVKAGEQYF. The DNA of the CDR3 is TGTGCCAGCTCCAGGGTAAAGGCTGGCGAGCAGTACTTC.

This clone was detected only a few times. The chain uses TRBV6-5 and TRBJ2-1, with TRBD2 matching over 11 bases. With 6 bases clipped from V and 5 bases from J, the junction kept 3 bases outside the gene matches. This CDR3 has 14 amino acids. Germline CDR1 is MNHEY and CDR2 is SVGAGI. The CDR3 loop is CASRVAGGHNEQFF. CDR3 nucleotide sequence: TGTGCCAGCAGAGTAGCGGGGGGGCACAATGAGCAGTTCTTC.

Only a few counts were recorded for this clone. The rearrangement joins TRBV7-2 to TRBJ2-2; D remains unclear. Trimming took off 1 base at V and 8 bases at J, with 8 bases between the two ends. The CDR3 spans 13 residues. Germline values: CDR1 SGHTA, CDR2 FQGNSA. Written as DNA, the CDR3 is TGTGCCAGCAGCTTAGAATTGCGAGGGGAGCTGTTTTTT. This translates into CASSLELRGELFF.